This TCR beta chain was identified in a study of T cells in Graves' hyperthyroidism and ophthalmopathy. What was amplified from RNA transcripts were TCR beta CDR3 regions. First-round RT-PCR of the TCR CDR3 relied on the HTBI primer set. TCRdb fed the multiplex PCR reads into MiXCR, producing one record per CDR3 protein. The sample lists 350,000 to 400,000 distinct CDR3 sequences, 15% occurring once. The J segment lost 7 bases and the V segment lost 3 bases, leaving 5 bases of the junction unmatched. Germline loops: CDR1 SGDLS, CDR2 YYNGEE. The CDR3 is 14 residues long. Regarding the study as a whole: A model of 13 V-J features distinguished ophthalmopathy from stable hyperthyroidism. The blood repertoire included most of the expanded thyroid clonotypes above 0.001.

Turning to this clonotype: What it binds is not known.

The V and J genes are TRBV9 and TRBJ1-1; 11 bases fit TRBD1. This TCR was recovered from a woman in her 30s with Graves' hyperthyroidism. The material sequenced was blood. This CDR3 is CASSAGTGGLEAFF. CDR3 DNA: TGTGCCAGCAGCGCCGGGACAGGGGGACTTGAAGCTTTCTTT.